This T cell receptor (beta chain) derives from a study of OX40 agonist ivuxolimab in advanced cancers. Background on the whole study: The costimulatory receptor OX40 (CD134) was targeted by ivuxolimab, a fully human IgG2 agonistic monoclonal antibody. Partial responses were achieved by three dose-escalation patients, of whom one had hepatocellular carcinoma and two had cutaneous melanoma. Of the roughly 52 dose-escalation patients, hepatocellular carcinoma was present in around 20, melanoma in roughly 15, renal cell carcinoma in 9 and head and neck cancer in 9. Intravenous ivuxolimab was administered to patients every 2 weeks at six dose levels: 0.01, 0.1, 0.3, 1.5, 3 and 10 mg/kg. In the dose-escalation cohort, nearly 85% of patients were male, and the mean age was 60 years with a range of roughly 20 to 85. Patients were allowed to have had prior anti-PD-1, anti-PD-L1 or anti-CTLA-4 therapy, and approximately 40% of the dose-escalation patients had previously received checkpoint inhibitors. The point of sequencing TCRbeta in the periphery was to test whether ivuxolimab changed TCR sequence diversity and drove clonal T-cell expansion. The monotherapy dose-escalation portion (N of about 50 patients) of the phase I ivuxolimab trial is reported in the paper.

On this clone: What antigen it recognizes has not been identified. No quality values exist for individual bases; no much larger clone is one base distant.

Genomic DNA was extracted from sorted cells for sequencing of the TCRbeta CDR3 region. The immunoSEQ Assay was used to sequence the TCRbeta CDR3 regions. Here the immuneACCESS table is served through TCRdb, limited to in-frame sequences with V and J called. Missing clones are a known gap in these copies; in checked studies unresolved V genes cover under half, and the rest lacks a known reason. The sample table contains tens of thousands of clones; only one count was recorded for 80% to 90% of them. Approximately 0.55% of the sample comes from the top ten. Taken from cysteine to phenylalanine, the CDR3 has 15 residues. Only the CDR3 part of the read is kept: 45 bases, read in frame from the first base. From the germline V gene, CDR1 is SGDLS and CDR2 is YYNGEE. Relative to germline, V is 0 bases shorter and J is 9 bases shorter, with 16 bases between their ends. Study-wide findings and limitations: The antigen specificity of the peripheral T cells that underwent clonal expansion was not determined. On average, CD8+ T cells showed more expanded clones than CD4+ T cells after ivuxolimab. Low levels of normalized T-cell clonal expansion were also seen in some nonresponding patients. Partial responders in the 0.1-3.0 mg/kg groups had among the lowest normalized peripheral clonal expansion, especially among CD8+ T cells. At doses of 0.1 to 3.0 mg/kg, clonal expansion of both CD4+ and CD8+ blood T cells was observed from baseline to week 6.

Patients with a history of autoimmune disease or receiving systemic immunosuppression were excluded from the trial. Peripheral blood for TCR sequencing was drawn from every dose cohort at baseline, at cycle 4 day 1 and at cycle 7 day 1. The samples were taken from a phase I, first-in-human, multicenter, open-label dose-escalation trial of ivuxolimab. The trial enrolled adults with locally advanced or metastatic head and neck squamous cell, hepatocellular, melanoma or renal cell carcinoma. CD4+ and CD8+ T cells were sorted separately from peripheral blood before TCR sequencing. Sequencing was performed on CD4+ or CD8+ T cells sorted from blood, taken in a trial of the OX40 agonist ivuxolimab. The receptor comes from an adult with an advanced solid tumor such as melanoma, head and neck, liver or kidney cancer. The sequence links TRBV9 to TRBJ2-1; confidence is insufficient to name the D gene. The CDR3 protein is CASSVVRAVVGEQFF. The bases read TGTGCCAGCAGCGTAGTTCGAGCCGTAGTGGGTGAGCAGTTCTTC. With all but the CDR3 taken from the reference TRBV9 and TRBJ2-1 genes, the full variable domain is: DSGVTQTPKHLITATGQRVTLRCSPRSGDLSVYWYQQSLDQGLQFLIQYYNGEERAKGNILERFSAQQFPDLHSELNLSSLELGDSALYFCASSVVRAVVGEQFFGPGTRLTVL.